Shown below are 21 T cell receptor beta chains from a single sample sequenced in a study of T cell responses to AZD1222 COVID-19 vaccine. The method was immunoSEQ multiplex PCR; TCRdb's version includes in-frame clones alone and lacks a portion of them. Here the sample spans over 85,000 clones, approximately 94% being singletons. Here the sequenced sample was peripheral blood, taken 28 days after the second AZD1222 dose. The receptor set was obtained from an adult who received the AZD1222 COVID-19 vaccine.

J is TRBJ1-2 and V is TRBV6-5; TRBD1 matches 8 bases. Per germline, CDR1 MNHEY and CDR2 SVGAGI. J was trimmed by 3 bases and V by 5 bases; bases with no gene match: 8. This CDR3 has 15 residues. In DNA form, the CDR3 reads TGTGCCAGCAGTCGCTCAGGGGGCAATGACTATGGCTACACCTTC. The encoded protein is CASSRSGGNDYGYTF.

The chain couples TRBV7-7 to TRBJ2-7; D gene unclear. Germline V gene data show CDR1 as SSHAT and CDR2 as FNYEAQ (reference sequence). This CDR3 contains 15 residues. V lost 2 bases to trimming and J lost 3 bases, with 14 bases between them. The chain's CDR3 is CASSLLGFYRYEQYF. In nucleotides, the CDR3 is TGTGCCAGCAGCTTACTGGGTTTTTACCGCTACGAGCAGTACTTC.

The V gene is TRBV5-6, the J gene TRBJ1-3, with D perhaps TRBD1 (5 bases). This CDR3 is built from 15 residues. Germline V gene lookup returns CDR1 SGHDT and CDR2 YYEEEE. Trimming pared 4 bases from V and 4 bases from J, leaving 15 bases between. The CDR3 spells CASSTKGTGGNTIYF. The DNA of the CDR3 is TGTGCCAGCAGCACGAAAGGGACTGGAGGAAACACCATATATTTT.

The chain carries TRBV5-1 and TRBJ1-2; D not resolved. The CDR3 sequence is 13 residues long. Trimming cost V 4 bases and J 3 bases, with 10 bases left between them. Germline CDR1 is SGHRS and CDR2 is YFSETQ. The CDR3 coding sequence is TGCGCCAGCAGCCCCTTTACCGACTATGGCTACACCTTC. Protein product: CASSPFTDYGYTF.

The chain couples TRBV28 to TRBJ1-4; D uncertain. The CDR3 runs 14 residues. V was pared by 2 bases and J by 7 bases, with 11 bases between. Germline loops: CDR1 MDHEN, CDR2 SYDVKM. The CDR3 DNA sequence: TGTGCCAGCAGTTTAACCATGAAGGGTGAAAAACTGTTTTTT. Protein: CASSLTMKGEKLFF. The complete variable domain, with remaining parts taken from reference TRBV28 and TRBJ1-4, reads DVKVTQSSRYLVKRTGEKVFLECVQDMDHENMFWYRQDPGLGLRLIYFSYDVKMKEKGDIPEGYSVSREKKERFSLILESASTNQTSMYLCASSLTMKGEKLFFGSGTQLSVL.

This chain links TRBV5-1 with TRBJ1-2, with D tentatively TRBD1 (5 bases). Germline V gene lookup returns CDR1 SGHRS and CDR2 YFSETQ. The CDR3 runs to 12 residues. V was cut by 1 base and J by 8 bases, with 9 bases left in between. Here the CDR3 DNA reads TGCGCCAGCAGCTTGCACCAGGGAGGCTACACCTTC. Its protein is CASSLHQGGYTF.

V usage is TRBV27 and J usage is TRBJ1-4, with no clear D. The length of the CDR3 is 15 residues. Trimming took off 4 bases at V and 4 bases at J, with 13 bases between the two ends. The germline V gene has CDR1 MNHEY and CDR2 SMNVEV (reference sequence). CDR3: CASSSLGFNNEKLFF. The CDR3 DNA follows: TGTGCCAGCAGTTCATTAGGTTTCAATAATGAAAAACTGTTTTTT. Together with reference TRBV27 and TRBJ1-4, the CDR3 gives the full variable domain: EAQVTQNPRYLITVTGKKLTVTCSQNMNHEYMSWYRQDPGLGLRQIYYSMNVEVTDKGDVPEGYKVSRKEKRNFPLILESPSPNQTSLYFCASSSLGFNNEKLFFGSGTQLSVL.

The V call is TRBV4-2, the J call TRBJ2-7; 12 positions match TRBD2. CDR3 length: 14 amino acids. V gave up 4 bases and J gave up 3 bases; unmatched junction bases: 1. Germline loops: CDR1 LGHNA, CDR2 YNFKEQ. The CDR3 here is CASSPSGGVYEQYF. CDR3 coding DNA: TGTGCCAGCAGCCCTAGCGGGGGGGTCTACGAGCAGTACTTC.

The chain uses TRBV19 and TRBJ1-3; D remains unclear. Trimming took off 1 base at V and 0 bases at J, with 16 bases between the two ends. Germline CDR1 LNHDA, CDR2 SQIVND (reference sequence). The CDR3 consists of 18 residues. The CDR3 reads CASSIARPRTFSGNTIYF. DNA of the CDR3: TGTGCCAGTAGTATAGCCAGGCCCCGCACATTCTCTGGAAACACCATATATTTT.

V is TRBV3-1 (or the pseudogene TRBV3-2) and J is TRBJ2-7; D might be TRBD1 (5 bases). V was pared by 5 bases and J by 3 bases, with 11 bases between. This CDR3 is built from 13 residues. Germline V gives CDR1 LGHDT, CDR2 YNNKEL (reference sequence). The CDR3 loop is CASSGRELYEQYF. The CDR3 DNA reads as TGTGCCAGCAGCGGCAGGGAACTCTACGAGCAGTACTTC.

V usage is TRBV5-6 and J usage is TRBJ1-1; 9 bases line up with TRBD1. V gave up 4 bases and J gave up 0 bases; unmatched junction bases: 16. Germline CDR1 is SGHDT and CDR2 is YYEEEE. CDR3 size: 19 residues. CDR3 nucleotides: TGTGCCAGCAGCAGATCCCTCGGGACAGGGAATCCCATGAACACTGAAGCTTTCTTT. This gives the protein CASSRSLGTGNPMNTEAFF. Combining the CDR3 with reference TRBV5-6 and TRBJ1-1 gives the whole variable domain DAGVTQSPTHLIKTRGQQVTLRCSPKSGHDTVSWYQQALGQGPQFIFQYYEEEERQRGNFPDRFSGHQFPNYSSELNVNALLLGDSALYLCASSRSLGTGNPMNTEAFFGQGTRLTVV.

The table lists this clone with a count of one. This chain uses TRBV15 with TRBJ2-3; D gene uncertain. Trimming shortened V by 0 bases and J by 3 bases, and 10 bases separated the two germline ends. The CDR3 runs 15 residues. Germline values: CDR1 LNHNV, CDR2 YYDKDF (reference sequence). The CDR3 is CATSRDKTFTDTQYF. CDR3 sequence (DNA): TGTGCCACCAGCAGAGATAAGACATTTACAGATACGCAGTATTTT.

CDR3 sequence: CASSLERQGAYEQYF. The CDR3 coding sequence is TGTGCCAGCAGCTTGGAAAGACAGGGGGCCTACGAGCAGTACTTC. This chain joins TRBV11-2 and TRBJ2-7; 9 positions match TRBD1. The CDR3 length is 15 residues. Germline assignment: CDR1 SGHAT and CDR2 FQNNGV. Trimming cost V 3 bases and J 2 bases; bases outside gene matches: 5.

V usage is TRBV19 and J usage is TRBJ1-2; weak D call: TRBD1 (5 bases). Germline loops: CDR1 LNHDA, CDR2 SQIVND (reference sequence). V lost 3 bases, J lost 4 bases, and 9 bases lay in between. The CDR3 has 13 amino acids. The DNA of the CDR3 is TGTGCCAGTAGTATGGGACGGACCTATGGCTACACCTTC. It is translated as CASSMGRTYGYTF. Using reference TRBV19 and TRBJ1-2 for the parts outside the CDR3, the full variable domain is DGGITQSPKYLFRKEGQNVTLSCEQNLNHDAMYWYRQDPGQGLRLIYYSQIVNDFQKGDIAEGYSVSREKKESFPLTVTSAQKNPTAFYLCASSMGRTYGYTFGSGTRLTVV.

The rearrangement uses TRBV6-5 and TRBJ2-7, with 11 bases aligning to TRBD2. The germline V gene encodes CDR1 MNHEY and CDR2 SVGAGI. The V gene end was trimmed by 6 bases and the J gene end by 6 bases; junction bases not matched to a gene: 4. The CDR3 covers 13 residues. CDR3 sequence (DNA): TGTGCCAGCAGGACTAGCGGGGTAGGCGAGCAGTACTTC. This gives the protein CASRTSGVGEQYF.

Here the CDR3 reads CASSQDFGLGSAGVGTEAFF. In DNA, the CDR3 is TGTGCCAGCAGCCAAGATTTTGGGCTGGGGTCTGCAGGCGTAGGCACTGAAGCTTTCTTT. The chain is built from TRBV4-2 and TRBJ1-1; no clear D gene. The V gene lost 0 bases and the J gene lost 4 bases, with 27 bases spanning the gap. The CDR3 is 20 residues long. CDR1 is LGHNA, CDR2 YNFKEQ, per germline.

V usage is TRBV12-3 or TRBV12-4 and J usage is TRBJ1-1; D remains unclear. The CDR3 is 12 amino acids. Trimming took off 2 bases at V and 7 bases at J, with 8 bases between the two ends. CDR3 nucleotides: TGTGCCAGCAGTTTACCGGGATATGAAGCTTTCTTT. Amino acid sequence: CASSLPGYEAFF.

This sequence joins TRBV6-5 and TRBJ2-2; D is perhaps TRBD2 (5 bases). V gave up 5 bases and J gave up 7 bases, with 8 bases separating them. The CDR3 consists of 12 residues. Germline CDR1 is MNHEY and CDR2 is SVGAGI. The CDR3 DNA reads TGTGCCAGCAGTCAACTAGGCGGGGAGCTGTTTTTT. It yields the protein CASSQLGGELFF.

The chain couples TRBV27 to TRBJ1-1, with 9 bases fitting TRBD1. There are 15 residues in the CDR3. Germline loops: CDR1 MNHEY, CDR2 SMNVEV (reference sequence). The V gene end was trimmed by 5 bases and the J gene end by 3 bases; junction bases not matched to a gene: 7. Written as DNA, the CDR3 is TGTGCCAGCAGTAGTATGGGACAGGGCGACACTGAAGCTTTCTTT. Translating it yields CASSSMGQGDTEAFF.

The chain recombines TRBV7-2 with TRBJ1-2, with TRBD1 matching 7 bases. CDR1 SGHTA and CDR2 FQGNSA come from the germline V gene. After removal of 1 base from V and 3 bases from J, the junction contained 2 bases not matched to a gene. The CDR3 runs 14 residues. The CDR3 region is CASSLDGTDYGYTF. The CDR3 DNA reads TGTGCCAGCAGCTTAGACGGGACAGACTATGGCTACACCTTC.

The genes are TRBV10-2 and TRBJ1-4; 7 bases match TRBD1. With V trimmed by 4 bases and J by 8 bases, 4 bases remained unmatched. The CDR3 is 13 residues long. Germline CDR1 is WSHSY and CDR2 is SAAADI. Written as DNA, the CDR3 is TGCGCCAGCAGTGTAGAGGGGGCAGAAAAACTGTTTTTT. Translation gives CASSVEGAEKLFF.